A selection of T cell receptor beta chains follows, all from one sample in a study of T-cell reconstitution after alpha-beta-depleted transplantation in children. MiXCR, applied by TCRdb to the PCR reads, yields one record per CDR3 protein. The sample carries approximately 630,000 distinct CDR3 sequences, around 14% recorded once. The source material was PBMCs, sampled before TCRalphabeta/CD19-depleted stem cell transplant. These receptors all stem from a girl between 2 and 10 years old with congenital amegakaryocytic thrombocytopenia, due to receive a stem cell transplant. CDR3s include the opening cysteine and the closing phenylalanine or tryptophan. A D gene is named only where the DNA matches it firmly. Expanded clones are given a class, and other clones once, few, many or no size at all.

size,J,V,D,DNA,CDR3
many,TRBJ2-3,TRBV20-1,TRBD2,TGCAGTGCAAGACTAGCGGGAGCCCCAAGGGCAGATACGCAGTATTTT,CSARLAGAPRADTQYF
many,TRBJ2-7,TRBV5-1,TRBD1,TGCGCCAGCAGCTTTACCGGGACAGAACCCTACGAGCAGTACTTC,CASSFTGTEPYEQYF
many,TRBJ2-1,TRBV11-2,-,TGTGCCAGCAGCTCGGTCGGGGCCTACAATGAGCAGTTCTTC,CASSSVGAYNEQFF
few,TRBJ1-2,TRBV21-1,-,TGTGCCAGCAGTGACATCCGGACAGGGGTGATACTTTGCTATGGCTACACCTTC,CASSDIRTGVILCYGYTF
few,TRBJ2-1,TRBV14,-,TGTGCCAGCAGCTTCCGGGACATCTCCTACAATGAGCAGTTCTTC,CASSFRDISYNEQFF
-,TRBJ1-1,TRBV7-3,-,TGTGCCAGCAGCTTATATGCGGAGAACACTGAAGCTTTCTTT,CASSLYAENTEAFF
few,TRBJ2-7,TRBV24-1,TRBD1,TGTGCCACCAGTGAGCAGAGGACAGGGGACTCCTACGAGCAGTACTTC,CATSEQRTGDSYEQYF
many,TRBJ2-5,TRBV5-1,TRBD1,TGCGCCAGCAGCTTAACAGGGGGCGCATACCAAGAGACCCAGTACTTC,CASSLTGGAYQETQYF
-,TRBJ1-2,TRBV6-5,-,TGTGCCAGCAGTTACGGTGCTCAAAACGGTGGCTACACCTTC,CASSYGAQNGGYTF
many,TRBJ2-7,TRBV12-3/TRBV12-4,-,TGTGCCAGCAAACGATCCTACGAGCAGTACTTC,CASKRSYEQYF
few,TRBJ1-2,TRBV10-3,-,TGTGCCACCCATGCGGGGGCGAAGGTCGATGGCTACACCTTC,CATHAGAKVDGYTF
-,TRBJ1-5,TRBV5-5,-,TGTGCCAGCAGCTTGTTAGGCGGTGATAGCAATCAGCCCCAGCATTTT,CASSLLGGDSNQPQHF
-,TRBJ2-7,TRBV11-2,-,TGTGCCAGCAGCTTCTTAACCGGTCAGGGTTACGAGCAGTACTTC,CASSFLTGQGYEQYF
few,TRBJ2-1,TRBV29-1,TRBD2,TGCAGCGTTGAAGGATTTAGCGGGGCTAACAATGAGCAGTTCTTC,CSVEGFSGANNEQFF
-,TRBJ2-3,TRBV7-6,-,TGTGCCAGCAGCTCTAGGGAGTTTCGTCAGAGCACAGATACGCAGTATTTT,CASSSREFRQSTDTQYF
many,TRBJ2-4,TRBV7-9,-,TGTGCCAGCAGCTTATGGGCGACAGATCTAGCCAAAAACATTCAGTACTTC,CASSLWATDLAKNIQYF
many,TRBJ2-7,TRBV5-1,TRBD2,TGCGCCAGCAGCTTTACGGGAGGGTCCTACGAGCAGTACTTC,CASSFTGGSYEQYF
many,TRBJ2-2,TRBV15,-,TGTGCCACCAGCAAACCGGGACACCTTCACACCGGGGAGCTGTTTTTT,CATSKPGHLHTGELFF
-,TRBJ2-1,TRBV4-2,-,TGTGCCAGCAGCCACCAAGGGGGAACTAGCGTTGACAATGAGCAGTTCTTC,CASSHQGGTSVDNEQFF
-,TRBJ1-5,TRBV7-2,-,TGTGCCAGCAGCCTCTTGCCGGAGCGTCAGCCCCAGCATTTT,CASSLLPERQPQHF
-,TRBJ2-1,TRBV2,TRBD2,TGTGCCAGCAGTGAAGGGGCTAGCGGGAACTACAATGAGCAGTTCTTC,CASSEGASGNYNEQFF
many,TRBJ2-5,TRBV7-6,-,TGTGCCAGCAGCTTAGCGCGGTCAGGGGAAATACAAGAGACCCAGTACTTC,CASSLARSGEIQETQYF
-,TRBJ2-7,TRBV12-3/TRBV12-4,TRBD2,TGTGCCAGCCCCCTAGGTGCACAGCGGGAGGGCAAGGACGAGCAGTACTTC,CASPLGAQREGKDEQYF
many,TRBJ2-7,TRBV12-3/TRBV12-4,-,TGCGCCAGCAGCTTCTTCGGGAGTTCCTACGAGCAGTACTTC,CASSFFGSSYEQYF